The present entry profiles one T cell receptor beta chain with its context. TCR beta chains were sequenced at survey level with immunoSEQ. The table came from immunoSEQ multiplex PCR; TCRdb's copy has only in-frame clones and leaves some out. The data hold about 50,000 clones, with just over 90% observed a single time. Trimming cost V 6 bases and J 3 bases, with 11 bases left between them. CDR3 length: 13 amino acids. CDR1 is WNHNN, CDR2 SYGVQD, per germline (reference sequence). Sequenced material: PBMCs. The chain couples TRBV10-1 to TRBJ1-1, with a tentative D call TRBD1 (6 bases). This TCR came from a man aged 35 to 55 with rheumatoid arthritis. CDR3 sequence (DNA): TGCGCCAGCAGCGTGAACAGGGACACTGAAGCTTTCTTT. Its translation is CASSVNRDTEAFF.